What follows are 2 T cell receptor beta chains derived from one specimen sequenced in a study of cytomegalovirus exposure and HLA in healthy donors. PCR was performed using 60 Vbeta and 13 Jbeta primers. Using immunoSEQ multiplex PCR, the repertoire was profiled, and TCRdb retains in-frame clones only, with some absent. The profile shows 170,000 or so clones, almost 85% of them singletons. Sample: PBMCs. The receptors were gathered from a woman aged 50 to 65 in good health and CMV-seronegative.

The rearrangement links TRBV6-5 to TRBJ2-1, with 8 positions matching TRBD1. Germline V gene data show CDR1 as MNHEY and CDR2 as SVGAGI. V was pared by 6 bases and J by 5 bases, with 9 bases of the junction left unmatched. The CDR3 runs 15 residues. The CDR3 DNA reads as TGTGCCAGCAGACCCCCCGGGACAGGTAACAATGAGCAGTTCTTC. This translates into CASRPPGTGNNEQFF.

The chain couples TRBV18 to TRBJ1-1; the D gene is possibly TRBD1 (6 bases). CDR1 is KGHSH, CDR2 LQKENI, per germline. The length of the CDR3 is 15 residues. V lost 6 bases to trimming and J lost 0 bases, with 14 bases between them. CDR3 amino acids: CASSQRTGMNTEAFF. For the CDR3, the DNA is TGTGCCAGCTCCCAAAGAACAGGGATGAACACTGAAGCTTTCTTT.